This T cell receptor (beta chain) appears in the sequencing data of a study of metastatic and nonmetastatic thyroid tumors. Across the whole study: The comparison covered peripheral blood and tumor or nodule tissue in malignant and benign thyroid patients.

Whole-study findings and limits: Across blood and tumor, TCR beta diversity in malignant thyroid tumors was reportedly significantly higher than in benign nodules.

Patients underwent thyroid surgery, and none had received any treatment before it. As concerns this clone: The target antigen is unknown.

From the PCR reads, TCRdb re-called clones with MiXCR. The table lists under 25,000 clones, about a quarter of them singletons. CDR1 is SGHTA, CDR2 FQGTGA, per germline. Trimming removed 5 bases from V and 4 bases from J, with 12 bases in between. The CDR3 runs 14 residues. The chain combines TRBV7-3 with TRBJ2-1, with D perhaps TRBD1 (6 bases). The source of this sequence is a male donor with papillary thyroid cancer or a benign thyroid nodule (not recorded which). Some clones in this sample may be carry-over from other donors' samples. The sequenced material came from blood. Written as DNA, the CDR3 is TGTGCCAGCAGCATTGACAGGCTGTACAATGAGCAGTTCTTC. It translates to CASSIDRLYNEQFF.